This TCR beta chain was sequenced during a study of early T cells in non-severe SARS-CoV-2 infection. In the study overall: Sequenced bulk RNA came from whole blood that was unsorted, and chains were unpaired.

This CDR3 region has 12 residues. Per germline, CDR1 LGHDT and CDR2 YNNKEL (reference sequence). Trimming pared 4 bases from V and 10 bases from J, leaving 13 bases between. This clonotype was recorded many times. Its antigen is unknown. Study-wide results and caveats: Missing private and CD4 specificities, VDJdb matching favored anti-spike CD8 responses.

Unique molecular identifiers were affixed to single, distinct cDNA molecules. TCRdb reanalysed the 5' RACE reads using MiXCR and keeps one entry per CDR3 protein. The sample lists tens of thousands of distinct CDR3 sequences, over 9% occurring once. The source material was whole blood. V and J are TRBV3-1 and TRBJ1-1; possibly TRBD1 for D (5 bases). This TCR was sampled from an adult who was a healthcare worker with PCR-confirmed SARS-CoV-2 infection or an uninfected control (not recorded which). CDR3 in amino acids: CASSLGEGRAFF. As DNA, the CDR3 is TGTGCCAGCAGCCTCGGGGAGGGACGAGCTTTCTTT. The full variable domain, with the rest looked up from reference TRBV3-1 and TRBJ1-1, is DTAVSQTPKYLVTQMGNDKSIKCEQNLGHDTMYWYKQDSKKFLKIMFSYNNKELIINETVPNRFSPKSPDKAHLNLHINSLELGDSAVYFCASSLGEGRAFFGQGTRLTVV.